This T cell receptor (beta chain) was sequenced for a study of blood T cell repertoires in COVID-19. The overall study: COVID-19 samples collected from the United States, Italy and Spain covered acute and convalescent phases. Nucleic acid was either cDNA or gDNA, and it came from T cells, B-cell-depleted T cells, or PBMCs.

In the source study's methods: It was from reference gene primer amplification that nucleated cell counts were estimated. The data were produced by immunoSEQ multiplex PCR, yet TCRdb's version contains in-frame clones alone and is incomplete. V and J calls and clone size are given by that table; D and trimming were obtained from the DNA. This table has around 60,000 clones, about 90% appearing once. Germline V gene data show CDR1 as ENHRY and CDR2 as SYGVKD. The germline V and J ends were trimmed by 2 bases and 5 bases, with 12 bases remaining between them. This CDR3 has 15 amino acids. The sequencing sample was made of peripheral blood. The origin of this receptor is a human donor in a cohort sampled during active COVID-19. The chain combines TRBV10-3 with TRBJ2-2, with TRBD2 as a possible D gene (5 bases). CDR3 in amino acids: CAISERGAPTGELFF. In DNA form, the CDR3 reads TGTGCCATCAGTGAGCGGGGAGCTCCGACCGGGGAGCTGTTTTTT.